The TCR beta chain under discussion was sequenced for a study of cytotoxic CD8 clonotypes in ibrutinib-treated CLL (dated by TCRdb to the early 2020s). In terms of the full investigation: The cohort included roughly 15 treatment-naive and roughly ten relapsed/refractory patients; roughly 17 were IGHV unmutated. Responses were partial in 24 patients and complete in 2; after median around 72 months follow-up, 14 stayed in remission and about twelve progressed. Response samples were obtained after a median of approximately twelve months of treatment, with a range of roughly 6 to 40 months. On average, each sample yielded 270,000 or so productive templates and over 90,000 productive rearrangements. Of the roughly 81 people in the trial, around 25 had longitudinal samples available. Cryopreserved peripheral blood mononuclear cells were obtained before treatment, at response, and at either sustained remission or disease progression. Every sample from remission and from progressive disease was obtained while the patients were still on ibrutinib. Broader findings and caveats from the paper: Public clonotypes were found to be uncommon and were observed to contract or remain stable during treatment; the increase in clonality was shown to reflect expansion of private clonotypes at ibrutinib response. Sampling times were not matched between patients in sustained remission and patients whose disease was progressing, and lymph node repertoires were not examined. At ibrutinib response clonality went up, during sustained remission it held steady, and at progression it dropped back toward baseline. Baseline clonality was found to be higher than that of age-matched healthy donors and was strongly correlated with circulating CD8+ T-cell counts.

In the paper's terms, the time point label means: roughly 23 months on ibrutinib. For TCR beta library preparation, about 2.1 micrograms of genomic DNA were extracted from the cryopreserved PBMCs. Longitudinal blood samples from CLL patients on ibrutinib monotherapy underwent high-throughput TCR beta sequencing. The patients were enrolled in a single-center, open-label phase 2 trial of ibrutinib monotherapy. A note on this clone: What antigen it recognizes has not been identified. Nothing much larger sits one base from this clone, and base qualities are not available.

The CDR3 contains 13 residues, cysteine and phenylalanine counted. Only the CDR3 portion is preserved as DNA: 39 bases, with reading frame beginning at the first base. Taken from the germline V gene, the CDR1 and CDR2 loops are KGHSH and LQKENI. The trim is 3 bases for V and 7 bases for J, with a gap of 10 bases between the germline ends. On a MiSeq, deep resolution sequencing aimed for a depth between 1 in 1 million and 1 in 200,000 T cells, with each clonotype covered approximately 9.8x on average. The immunoSEQ hsTCRB Kit was used to generate the TCR beta libraries. The authors' pipeline ran thus. Data were analyzed with ImmunoSEQ Data Assistant and ImmunoSEQ Analyzer, with V, D and J genes assigned per IMGT definitions. Clonality, with values ranging from 0 to 1, was calculated as one minus the normalized Shannon entropy of productive rearrangement frequencies. Only overrepresented clonotypes making up at least 0.05% of each patient's repertoire were included in the public clonotype analysis. Repertoires from about a dozen age-matched healthy donors in immuneACCESS were used as clonality controls. TCRdb stores this immuneACCESS table with in-frame sequences only. Part of the clones is absent; in the studies checked, under half of the shortfall reflects unresolved V genes, and no reason is known for the rest. That table is the source of V, J and clone size, and D and trimming were worked out from the DNA. The sample contains 140,000 to 150,000 clones, roughly 76% of them found a single time. The ten most abundant clones make up approximately 5.1% of the sample.

The sequencing used PBMCs, collected after 24 months of ibrutinib treatment. The clonotype was recovered from a human donor with chronic lymphocytic leukemia. The chain couples TRBV18 to TRBJ1-5; the D gene is possibly TRBD1, with 6 bases matching. The nucleotides are TGTGCCAGCTCACCGACAGGACGGCAGCCCCAGCATTTT. This codes for CASSPTGRQPQHF.